This TCR beta chain was recorded in a study of blood T cell repertoires in COVID-19. Study context: T cells, B-cell-depleted T cells, or PBMCs provided the cDNA or gDNA that served as material.

This CDR3 comprises 14 residues. In germline, CDR1 is SGHRS, CDR2 YFSETQ. Trimming cost V 4 bases and J 7 bases; bases outside gene matches: 5. As handled by the study authors: Estimated nucleated cell counts came from reference gene primer amplification. Assay: immunoSEQ multiplex PCR; the TCRdb copy retains only in-frame clones and omits some. That table is the source of V, J and clone size, and D and trimming were worked out from the DNA. The repertoire holds around 180,000 clones, with around 80% as singletons. Sequencing was carried out using peripheral blood. V and J are TRBV5-1 and TRBJ1-2, with TRBD1 matching 12 bases. The source is a human donor in a cohort sampled during active COVID-19. The CDR3 DNA follows: TGCGCCAGCAGCCCGGGACAGGGGGCCGGTGGCTACACCTTC. Amino acids: CASSPGQGAGGYTF.